The source of this TCR beta chain is a study of cytomegalovirus exposure and HLA in healthy donors. The study's findings and limits: It was reported that the classifier diagnosed cytomegalovirus status with high specificity and sensitivity in both the original and validation cohorts.

The germline V gene has CDR1 MNHEY and CDR2 SMNVEV (reference sequence). Trimming cost V 2 bases and J 3 bases, with 8 bases left between them. The length of the CDR3 is 14 residues. This clone has a handful of counts. Its antigen is still unknown. Method: immunoSEQ multiplex PCR; TCRdb's copy keeps in-frame clones and lacks some. The sample lists 150,000 to 200,000 clones; 84% were seen once. Sequenced sample: PBMCs. This sequence was found in a woman aged 18-29 years in good health and CMV-seropositive. The chain carries TRBV27 and TRBJ1-5; tentative D call: TRBD1 (6 bases). The CDR3 loop reads CASSLQGNNQPQHF. The CDR3 bases are TGTGCCAGCAGTTTACAGGGGAACAATCAGCCCCAGCATTTT.